What follows are 27 T cell receptor beta chains derived from one specimen sequenced in a study of Ad26.COV2.S vaccination and SARS-CoV-2 variants. Treatment of the sample: roughly 19 received Ad26.COV2.S at low or high dose, single or two shots; several received placebo; per-sample allocation not given. The investigators took samples on day 63 after the first vaccine or placebo injection. Sequencing used immunoSEQ multiplex PCR; TCRdb keeps in-frame clones, though not all of them. The table has 450,000 to 550,000 clones, 75% to 90% seen once. The starting material was peripheral blood, obtained in a trial of Ad26.COV2.S vaccine versus placebo. These receptors came from a person between 18 and 65 years old who received the Ad26.COV2.S COVID-19 vaccine or a placebo.

The chain recombines TRBV7-9 with TRBJ1-1, with unresolved D. This CDR3 is built from 13 residues. CDR1 and CDR2 (germline): SEHNR, FQNEAQ (reference sequence). V was clipped by 8 bases and J by 9 bases, with 19 bases between them. In nucleotides, the CDR3 is TGTGCCAGCTCCCCACAGACGGCCACGAAAGCTTTCTTT. It specifies CASSPQTATKAFF.

The sample holds one count of this clone. A read error may account for a junction end that differs from germline. This chain uses TRBV7-7 with TRBJ2-5, with 7 bases lining up with TRBD2. CDR1 and CDR2 from the germline V gene are SSHAT and FNYEAQ (reference sequence). CDR3 length: 15 amino acids. The CDR3 spells CASSRSSGGEETQYF. CDR3 sequence (DNA): TGTGCTAGCAGCCGATCCTCGGGAGGCGAAGAGACCCAGTACTTC.

This rearrangement joins TRBV4-3 to TRBJ2-5; 9 nucleotides line up with TRBD2. CDR1 is LGHNA, CDR2 YSLEER, per germline. This CDR3 spans 16 amino acids. With V trimmed by 1 base and J by 0 bases, 3 bases remained unmatched. CDR3 nucleotides: TGCGCCAGCAGCCAAGCGGCTAGCGGGGACCAAGAGACCCAGTACTTC. As protein: CASSQAASGDQETQYF.

The chain employs TRBV14 and TRBJ1-2, with 7 bases identical to TRBD1. CDR3 length equals 13 residues. Losses at the gene ends were 1 base for V and 7 bases for J; bases not matched to a gene: 3. Germline loops: CDR1 SGHDN, CDR2 FVKESK. The CDR3 DNA reads as TGTGCCAGCAGCCAAGGGACAGGACCTGGCTACACCTTC. This codes for CASSQGTGPGYTF.

The chain links TRBV11-3 to TRBJ2-5, with 9 nucleotides matching TRBD2. The CDR3 spans 16 residues. Per the germline V gene, CDR1 is SGHNT and CDR2 is YENEEA. The V and J ends lost 3 bases and 3 bases, in that order; junction bases with no gene match: 8. In DNA, the CDR3 is TGTGCCAGCAGCTTCTCTCTTAGCGGGGGCGAAGAGACCCAGTACTTC. Protein: CASSFSLSGGEETQYF.

The V gene is TRBV5-1, the J gene TRBJ2-7, with 9 bases lining up with TRBD1. V trimming: 4 bases; J trimming: 3 bases; junction bases outside the gene matches: 5. The V gene's germline CDR1 is SGHRS and CDR2 YFSETQ. There are 14 residues in the CDR3. DNA of the CDR3: TGCGCCAGCAGCCGGCGGACAGGGGACTACGAGCAGTACTTC. It translates to CASSRRTGDYEQYF.

The genes are TRBV5-5 and TRBJ1-1, with D perhaps matching TRBD1 (5 bases). Trimming removed 1 base from V and 5 bases from J, with 12 bases in between. This CDR3 has 14 amino acids. Germline CDR1 reads SGHKS; CDR2 reads YYEKEE (reference sequence). The CDR3 loop is CASSLSGGETEAFF. In DNA form, the CDR3 reads TGTGCCAGCAGCTTGTCAGGAGGGGAGACTGAAGCTTTCTTT. Full variable domain (missing parts from reference TRBV5-5 and TRBJ1-1): DAGVTQSPTHLIKTRGQQVTLRCSPISGHKSVSWYQQVLGQGPQFIFQYYEKEERGRGNFPDRFSARQFPNYSSELNVNALLLGDSALYLCASSLSGGETEAFFGQGTRLTVV.

The gene calls are TRBV18 and TRBJ2-3; 8 positions match TRBD1. There are 14 residues in the CDR3. Germline CDR1 KGHSH, CDR2 LQKENI. The J segment lost 2 bases and the V segment lost 6 bases, leaving 4 bases of the junction unmatched. The CDR3 reads CASSGQVDTDTQYF. The DNA of the CDR3 is TGTGCCAGCTCGGGACAGGTAGACACAGATACGCAGTATTTT.

This clone was found once. The chain couples TRBV6-4 to TRBJ1-2; D is unresolved. V was shortened by 2 bases and J by 9 bases, with 19 bases between the two germline ends. Germline V gene sequence: CDR1 MRHNA, CDR2 SNTAGT. The CDR3 is 15 amino acids. Written as DNA, the CDR3 is TGTGCCAGCAGTGACGCTAGAGGAGGTGGTGGGAGCTACACCTTC. Protein: CASSDARGGGGSYTF.

This clone was seen a single time. The J gene is TRBJ2-5, the V gene TRBV5-5, with a weak D call TRBD1 (7 bases). Germline CDR1 SGHKS, CDR2 YYEKEE (reference sequence). This CDR3 is 16 amino acids long. V shed 1 base and J shed 7 bases, with 20 bases lying between them. CDR3 protein: CASSLPRGAGFGTQYF. The DNA for the CDR3 is TGTGCCAGCAGCTTGCCCAGGGGGGCAGGTTTTGGGACCCAGTACTTC.

The chain couples TRBV5-4 to TRBJ2-7, with D possibly TRBD1 on 5 matching bases. The V gene lost 4 bases and the J gene lost 6 bases, with 14 bases spanning the gap. Per germline, CDR1 SGHNT and CDR2 YYREEE (reference sequence). The CDR3 spans 13 residues. This CDR3 reads CASSPTVGAEQYF. DNA for the CDR3: TGTGCCAGCAGCCCCACTGTTGGGGCCGAGCAGTACTTC.

The chain has TRBV2 and TRBJ1-2; TRBD1 aligns across 11 bases. CDR3 length: 15 amino acids. CDR1 and CDR2 from the germline V gene are SNHLY and FYNNEI. Trimming took 4 bases from V and 4 from J; bases not matched to a gene: 5. The DNA for the CDR3 is TGTGCCAGCAGTGCCGGACAGGGGGCCCCCTATGGCTACACCTTC. This sequence encodes CASSAGQGAPYGYTF.

V gene TRBV5-1 combines with J gene TRBJ1-4; TRBD1 aligns across 11 bases. This CDR3 is 14 amino acids long. Germline values: CDR1 SGHRS, CDR2 YFSETQ. V lost 4 bases, J lost 10 bases, and 6 bases stayed unmatched. CDR3 coding DNA: TGCGCCAGCAGCGAGGGACAGGGGGAGAGAAAACTGTTTTTT. Amino acid sequence: CASSEGQGERKLFF.

The chain recombines TRBV9 with TRBJ2-3; 7 bases are shared with TRBD2. The junction had 1 base not matched to a gene; V was cut back by 1 base and J by 2 bases. CDR1 is SGDLS and CDR2 is YYNGEE in the germline V gene. There are 14 residues in the CDR3. This chain's CDR3 is CASSVRGDTDTQYF. The CDR3 DNA follows: TGTGCCAGCAGCGTACGGGGGGACACAGATACGCAGTATTTT.

This clone has just one count. CDR3 nucleotides: TGTGCCAGCAGTTTCTCCTACAATGAGCAGTTCTTC. Translation gives CASSFSYNEQFF. The J gene is TRBJ2-1, the V gene TRBV7-9; no clear D gene. The germline V gene encodes CDR1 SEHNR and CDR2 FQNEAQ (reference sequence). The ends were cut back, 6 bases at V and 0 bases at J, with 3 bases in the middle. The CDR3 sequence is 12 residues long. Full variable domain (outside the CDR3, taken from reference TRBV7-9 and TRBJ2-1): DTGVSQNPRHKITKRGQNVTFRCDPISEHNRLYWYRQTLGQGPEFLTYFQNEAQLEKSRLLSDRFSAERPKGSFSTLEIQRTEQGDSAMYLCASSFSYNEQFFGPGTRLTVL.

CDR3 in amino acids: CASSRGGSSYEQYF. DNA of the CDR3: TGTGCCAGCAGCAGGGGGGGGAGCTCCTACGAGCAGTACTTC. The chain has TRBV7-2 and TRBJ2-7; a possible D gene is TRBD2 (7 bases). Germline lookup yields CDR1 SGHTA and CDR2 FQGNSA. Trimming took 5 bases from V and 0 from J, leaving 11 bases between them. The CDR3 is made up of 14 amino acids.

The rearrangement joins TRBV4-3 to TRBJ1-5; D gene ambiguous. The length of the CDR3 is 13 residues. Germline CDR1 LGHNA, CDR2 YSLEER. Trimming cost V 5 bases and J 5 bases, with 10 bases left between them. CDR3 DNA: TGCGCCAGCAGCTCAAGTCGGTATCAGCCCCAGCATTTT. This encodes CASSSSRYQPQHF.

This chain joins TRBV29-1 and TRBJ2-1, with 7 positions matching TRBD2. The V segment lost 7 bases and the J segment 7 bases; nucleotides outside the gene matches: 16. CDR1 is SQVTM and CDR2 is ANQGSEA in the germline V gene. This CDR3 is built from 15 residues. CDR3 in DNA: TGCAGCGGACCGATCCCCGCGGGGGAGGAAAATGAGCAGTTCTTC. Protein: CSGPIPAGEENEQFF.

This chain links TRBV4-3 with TRBJ2-7; D not resolved. The CDR3 is made up of 15 amino acids. V was shortened by 0 bases and J by 3 bases, with 12 bases between the two germline ends. Germline CDR1 reads LGHNA; CDR2 reads YSLEER. For the CDR3, the DNA is TGCGCCAGCAGCCAAGATACGTGGATAGGCTACGAGCAGTACTTC. Translated, it gives CASSQDTWIGYEQYF.

Regarding this clone: This sample includes further DNA sequences coding for the same CDR3. The chain couples TRBV7-2 to TRBJ1-2; D is uncertain. The V end was cut by 2 bases, the J end by 4 bases, with 5 bases between. Germline values: CDR1 SGHTA, CDR2 FQGNSA. CDR3 length: 12 residues. CDR3 coding DNA: TGTGCCAGCAGCTTAAACGGCTATGGCTACACCTTC. Translated: CASSLNGYGYTF. The variable domain in full, with the rest retrieved from reference TRBV7-2 and TRBJ1-2, is GAGVSQSPSNKVTEKGKDVELRCDPISGHTALYWYRQSLGQGLEFLIYFQGNSAPDKSGLPSDRFSAERTGGSVSTLTIQRTQQEDSAVYLCASSLNGYGYTFGSGTRLTVV.

The CDR3: CASSTGRFYEQYV. The CDR3 bases are TGTGCCAGCAGTACCGGACGGTTCTACGAGCAGTACGTC. The chain recombines TRBV6-5 with TRBJ2-7; D gene unclear. Germline V gene lookup returns CDR1 MNHEY and CDR2 SVGAGI. This CDR3 comprises 13 residues. The V and J ends lost 5 bases and 3 bases respectively, with 11 bases between them.

This clone was counted a few times. The CDR3 sequence: CASSVERNQPQHF. CDR3 bases: TGTGCCAGCAGTGTAGAACGCAATCAGCCCCAGCATTTT. The chain joins TRBV2 to TRBJ1-5, with D hard to call. Germline CDR1 is SNHLY and CDR2 is FYNNEI. CDR3 length equals 13 residues. Trimming removed 4 bases from V and 2 bases from J, with 6 bases in between.

The chain employs TRBV28 and TRBJ2-3; D is perhaps TRBD1 (6 bases). The CDR3 length is 17 residues. Per the germline V gene, CDR1 is MDHEN and CDR2 is SYDVKM. The V end lost 1 base, the J end lost 0 bases, and 14 bases lay between the germline ends. The CDR3 region has the DNA TGTGCCAGCAGTTTATCCCCCAGGGACACTAGCACAGATACGCAGTATTTT. Translating it yields CASSLSPRDTSTDTQYF.

The V and J genes are TRBV20-1 and TRBJ2-4; D uncertain. With 3 bases removed from V and 6 bases from J, the gap between germline ends came to 6 bases. Per the germline V gene, CDR1 is DFQATT and CDR2 is SNEGSKA (reference sequence). The CDR3 runs 11 residues. In DNA, the CDR3 is TGCAGTGCTAGGAGAGTAAACATTCAGTACTTC. This encodes CSARRVNIQYF.

This chain links TRBV7-9 with TRBJ2-7; either TRBD1 or TRBD2 may supply D (5 bases each). This CDR3 contains 13 residues. Between the trimmed V and J ends, which lost 0 bases and 6 bases, there was a span of 9 bases. Germline lookup yields CDR1 SEHNR and CDR2 FQNEAQ (reference sequence). The CDR3 DNA reads TGTGCCAGCAGCTTAGCCGGGGCATCCGAGCAGTACGTC. Protein sequence: CASSLAGASEQYV.

The chain uses TRBV3-1 (or the pseudogene TRBV3-2) and TRBJ1-3; D is possibly TRBD1 (6 bases). The V end was cut by 1 base, the J end by 2 bases, with 12 bases between. The V gene's germline CDR1 is LGHDT and CDR2 YNNKEL (reference sequence). CDR3 size: 16 residues. The CDR3, as DNA: TGTGCCAGCAGCCAAGGATTAGCAGGGGCTGGAAACACCATATATTTT. Amino acid sequence: CASSQGLAGAGNTIYF.

The chain uses TRBV18 and TRBJ1-3; 7 bases fit TRBD1. CDR1 KGHSH and CDR2 LQKENI come from the germline V gene. V shed 1 base and J 7 bases; nucleotides not matched to a gene: 7. The CDR3 totals 15 residues. The DNA of the CDR3 is TGTGCCAGCTCACCACTGTTAGGACAGGAGAACACCATATATTTT. Translation gives CASSPLLGQENTIYF.